The 27 T cell receptor beta chains presented below share a single source sample, sequenced in a study of cytomegalovirus exposure and HLA in healthy donors. The PCR ran on 60 Vbeta and 13 Jbeta primers. Produced via immunoSEQ multiplex PCR; TCRdb's table is partial and in-frame only. Of over 150,000 clones listed, 68% are singletons. Sequencing was performed on PBMCs. These TCRs come from a man in his forties or fifties in good health and CMV-seronegative.

This sequence joins TRBV4-2 and TRBJ1-2, with 7 bases matching TRBD1. The CDR3 covers 15 residues. Germline V gene sequence: CDR1 LGHNA, CDR2 YNFKEQ. V dropped 1 base and J dropped 5; count of bases not matched to a gene: 7. The CDR3 bases are TGTGCCAGCAGCCAAGTTACAGGGGTGGGATATGGCTACACCTTC. Amino acids: CASSQVTGVGYGYTF.

Of note for this clone: At one end, the junction sequence differs from germline, possibly due to a read error. CDR3 nucleotide sequence: TGCGCCAGCAGCCAAGATCGGGCTAGCGGAACCTACGAGCGGTACTTC. Its translation: CASSQDRASGTYERYF. The V and J genes are TRBV4-1 and TRBJ2-7; 7 bases map to TRBD2. CDR3 size: 16 residues. CDR1 MGHRA and CDR2 YSYEKL come from the germline V gene.

With regard to this clone: The sample carries other DNA sequences with the same CDR3. V and J are TRBV6-5 and TRBJ2-7; D is unclear. V was cut by 0 bases and J by 3 bases, with 6 bases left in between. This CDR3 has 13 residues. From germline, CDR1 is MNHEY and CDR2 SVGAGI. The CDR3 region is CASSYSRDYEQYF. Written as DNA, the CDR3 is TGTGCCAGCAGTTACTCGCGAGACTACGAGCAGTACTTC.

This clone occurred a few times. V is TRBV6-5 and J is TRBJ1-5; the D gene is possibly TRBD1 (6 bases). Germline V CDR1 and CDR2: MNHEY, SVGAGI. CDR3 length: 13 residues. Deletions cut 2 bases from V and 6 bases from J, with 8 bases between. The chain's CDR3 is CASSYRGSQPQHF. Here the CDR3 DNA reads TGTGCCAGCAGTTACAGGGGGAGTCAGCCCCAGCATTTT.

The J gene is TRBJ1-4, the V gene TRBV18; TRBD1 matches 9 bases. The CDR3 totals 15 residues. V shed 3 bases and J 7 bases; nucleotides not matched to a gene: 6. Germline V gene data show CDR1 as KGHSH and CDR2 as LQKENI. CDR3 loop: CASSPPGQGGEKLFF. DNA of the CDR3: TGTGCCAGCTCACCCCCGGGACAGGGAGGTGAAAAACTGTTTTTT.

The CDR3 DNA is TGTGCCAGCAGCAGAAATCTACAAGAGACCCAGTACTTC. Translating gives CASSRNLQETQYF. The V and J genes are TRBV7-6 and TRBJ2-5; D remains unclear. Trimming removed 5 bases at V and 2 bases at J, with 9 bases between. CDR3 size: 13 residues. The germline V gene has CDR1 SGHVS and CDR2 FNYEAQ.

The sample holds a few counts of this clone. The chain uses TRBV7-2 and TRBJ1-1; the match to TRBD1 covers 7 bases. The germline CDR1 and CDR2 sequences are SGHTA and FQGNSA. Unmatched junction bases numbered 9, after V lost 4 bases and J lost 1 base. The length of the CDR3 is 16 residues. CDR3 in amino acids: CASSSGRQGRNTEAFF. CDR3 coding DNA: TGTGCCAGCAGCTCTGGCCGACAGGGCCGGAACACTGAAGCTTTCTTT.

The count of this clone is one. The chain carries TRBV27 and TRBJ1-2; the match to TRBD1 covers 8 bases. Germline assignment: CDR1 MNHEY and CDR2 SMNVEV (reference sequence). The J segment lost 7 bases and the V segment lost 11 bases, leaving 12 bases of the junction unmatched. The CDR3 totals 13 residues. Here the CDR3 reads CAASTQGGGGYTF. CDR3 DNA: TGTGCCGCTTCTACACAGGGGGGTGGTGGCTACACCTTC.

This chain uses TRBV5-4 with TRBJ2-5; TRBD2 matches at 7 bases. J was trimmed by 1 base and V by 4 bases; bases with no gene match: 4. Germline CDR1 SGHNT, CDR2 YYREEE (reference sequence). The CDR3 has 14 amino acids. The CDR3 DNA sequence: TGTGCCAGCAGCCGCAGCGGGGCCCAAGAGACCCAGTACTTC. It specifies CASSRSGAQETQYF. Filled out from reference TRBV5-4 and TRBJ2-5, the complete variable domain reads ETGVTQSPTHLIKTRGQQVTLRCSSQSGHNTVSWYQQALGQGPQFIFQYYREEENGRGNFPPRFSGLQFPNYSSELNVNALELDDSALYLCASSRSGAQETQYFGPGTRLLVL.

The CDR3 DNA reads TGTGCCAGCAGTGAAGGTAACCGGGCTAGCGGGCTTAGCACAGATACGCAGTATTTT. This gives the protein CASSEGNRASGLSTDTQYF. The chain employs TRBV2 and TRBJ2-3; TRBD2 matches at 8 bases. Germline V gene data show CDR1 as SNHLY and CDR2 as FYNNEI. This CDR3 comprises 19 residues. Germline trimming cut 1 base from V and 0 bases from J; bases unmatched to any gene: 12.

This sequence joins TRBV6-1 and TRBJ2-7, with a possible D match to TRBD1 (7 bases). Per germline, CDR1 MNHNS and CDR2 SASEGT. The CDR3 totals 15 residues. V was clipped by 6 bases and J by 6 bases, with 21 bases between them. The CDR3 loop is CASREGQLGSGEQYF. CDR3 sequence (DNA): TGTGCCAGCAGGGAGGGACAGCTGGGAAGTGGCGAGCAGTACTTC.

DNA for the CDR3: TGTGCCAGCAGTTTGGCCGGGAACATTCAGTACTTC. Its translation: CASSLAGNIQYF. The genes are TRBV28 and TRBJ2-4, with D hard to call. V lost 3 bases to trimming and J lost 7 bases, with 7 bases between them. Germline V gives CDR1 MDHEN, CDR2 SYDVKM. This CDR3 is built from 12 residues. Full variable domain (rest looked up from reference TRBV28 and TRBJ2-4): DVKVTQSSRYLVKRTGEKVFLECVQDMDHENMFWYRQDPGLGLRLIYFSYDVKMKEKGDIPEGYSVSREKKERFSLILESASTNQTSMYLCASSLAGNIQYFGAGTRLSVL.

This sequence joins TRBV4-1 and TRBJ2-7; TRBD2 agrees at 8 bases. Germline V gene sequence: CDR1 MGHRA, CDR2 YSYEKL. The length of the CDR3 is 15 residues. J lost 6 bases, V lost 3 bases, and 10 bases had no gene match. The CDR3 loop is CASSHTAGGSAEQYF. For the CDR3, the DNA is TGCGCCAGCAGCCATACGGCGGGGGGATCCGCCGAGCAGTACTTC.

The rearrangement uses TRBV2 and TRBJ2-7; 10 positions match TRBD2. The CDR3 is made up of 15 amino acids. With 6 bases clipped from V and 3 bases from J, the junction kept 8 bases outside the gene matches. Germline CDR1 is SNHLY and CDR2 is FYNNEI. The CDR3 region is CASRYGTSEYYEQYF. DNA of the CDR3: TGTGCCAGCAGATATGGGACTAGCGAGTACTACGAGCAGTACTTC.

This rearrangement joins TRBV28 to TRBJ1-2, with 7 nucleotides matching TRBD1. This CDR3 has 17 residues. With V trimmed by 5 bases and J by 5 bases, 17 bases remained unmatched. Germline CDR1 MDHEN, CDR2 SYDVKM. CDR3 in DNA: TGTGCCAGCAGTGCTACCTCCGGGACAGAGGGGATTTATGGCTACACCTTC. Protein: CASSATSGTEGIYGYTF.

The V gene is TRBV11-2, the J gene TRBJ2-7; 11 nucleotides align to TRBD1. Per the germline V gene, CDR1 is SGHAT and CDR2 is FQNNGV. The trim removed 5 bases at V and 5 bases at J, leaving 8 bases unmatched. CDR3 length: 15 residues. The CDR3 coding sequence is TGTGCCAGCAGCCCCCTGTGGACAGGGGGCCACGAGCAGTACTTC. It yields the protein CASSPLWTGGHEQYF.

The chain couples TRBV28 to TRBJ2-3; TRBD1 aligns across 11 bases. In germline, CDR1 is MDHEN, CDR2 SYDVKM. V shed 3 bases and J 4 bases; nucleotides not matched to a gene: 6. The CDR3 is 16 residues long. The CDR3 sequence: CASSLRGQGESDTQYF. The CDR3 coding sequence is TGTGCCAGCAGTTTGAGGGGACAGGGGGAGTCAGATACGCAGTATTTT.

This sequence joins TRBV28 and TRBJ2-1; 7 nucleotides agree with TRBD1. Trimming removed 6 bases from V and 4 bases from J; junction bases left unmatched: 9. Germline loops: CDR1 MDHEN, CDR2 SYDVKM. The CDR3 runs to 15 residues. For the CDR3, the DNA is TGTGCCAGCAGGCCCGACAGGGCCACATACAATGAGCAGTTCTTC. It translates to CASRPDRATYNEQFF.

The rearrangement uses TRBV11-2 and TRBJ2-7, with 11 positions matching TRBD1. The CDR3 spans 16 residues. The germline CDR1 and CDR2 sequences are SGHAT and FQNNGV. The ends lost 5 bases at V and 2 bases at J; junction bases unmatched: 8. The CDR3 loop reads CASSGIEGQGAYEQYF. As DNA, the CDR3 is TGTGCCAGCAGCGGAATCGAGGGACAGGGGGCCTACGAGCAGTACTTC.

This clone turned up a few times. This chain joins TRBV6-6 and TRBJ1-5; TRBD1 aligns across 8 bases. CDR3 size: 16 residues. Trimming cost V 3 bases and J 3 bases; bases outside gene matches: 7. The germline CDR1 and CDR2 sequences are MNHNY and SVGAGI (reference sequence). The CDR3 here is CASSYVSGGINQPQHF. The CDR3 DNA sequence: TGTGCCAGCAGTTATGTTTCAGGGGGCATCAATCAGCCCCAGCATTTT.

The rearrangement links TRBV6-5 to TRBJ2-7; D may be TRBD1 (5 bases). V was cut by 7 bases and J by 1 base, with 14 bases left in between. Germline CDR1 and CDR2: MNHEY and SVGAGI. The CDR3 covers 14 residues. Here the CDR3 reads CASKRAGRSYEQYF. The CDR3 DNA reads as TGTGCCAGCAAAAGGGCAGGGCGGTCCTACGAGCAGTACTTC.

The chain combines TRBV6-1 with TRBJ2-3; D is possibly TRBD2 (7 bases). Germline V gives CDR1 MNHNS, CDR2 SASEGT. This CDR3 contains 14 residues. With 6 bases removed from V and 2 bases from J, the gap between germline ends came to 12 bases. The CDR3 DNA reads TGTGCCAGCAGGGGGGGGCTATCCACAGATACGCAGTATTTT. Its translation is CASRGGLSTDTQYF.

This clone was seen once. Other DNA sequences within the sample encode an identical CDR3. The chain carries TRBV5-1 and TRBJ2-5; no reliable D call. The CDR3 runs to 14 residues. With 0 bases removed from V and 2 bases from J, the gap between germline ends came to 8 bases. The germline V gene has CDR1 SGHRS and CDR2 YFSETQ. The CDR3 nucleotides read TGCGCCAGCAGCTTGGCTGGGCAGCAAGAGACCCAGTACTTC. Residues: CASSLAGQQETQYF.

The rearrangement links TRBV7-6 to TRBJ2-3; 12 bases agree with TRBD2. Trimming at V came to 3 bases and at J to 6 bases, leaving 1 base not matched to a gene. Germline CDR1 SGHVS, CDR2 FNYEAQ. The CDR3 is 14 residues long. The CDR3 DNA reads as TGTGCCAGCAGCTTGACTAGCGGGGGCGATACGCAGTATTTT. This encodes CASSLTSGGDTQYF.

The DNA for the CDR3 is TGTGCCAGCAGGTCCAGCGGGGGGTTCACAGATACGCAGTATTTT. Amino acids: CASRSSGGFTDTQYF. The rearrangement links TRBV5-4 to TRBJ2-3; the match to TRBD2 covers 9 bases. This CDR3 contains 15 residues. Germline V CDR1 and CDR2: SGHNT, YYREEE (reference sequence). Losses at the gene ends were 5 bases for V and 2 bases for J; bases not matched to a gene: 6.

V is TRBV7-9 and J is TRBJ1-2, with 8 bases aligning to TRBD1. V was pared by 5 bases and J by 4 bases, with 9 bases of the junction left unmatched. In germline, CDR1 is SEHNR, CDR2 FQNEAQ (reference sequence). This CDR3 has 15 amino acids. CDR3 sequence: CASSPGQGYAYGYTF. The DNA of the CDR3 is TGTGCCAGCAGCCCAGGACAGGGATATGCCTATGGCTACACCTTC.

This sequence joins TRBV7-9 and TRBJ2-2; weak D call: TRBD2 (6 bases). The V gene's germline CDR1 is SEHNR and CDR2 FQNEAQ (reference sequence). The ends were cut back, 2 bases at V and 0 bases at J, with 13 bases in the middle. CDR3 length equals 17 residues. CDR3: CASSLSTRRANTGELFF. CDR3 bases: TGTGCCAGCAGCTTAAGCACGAGGAGGGCGAACACCGGGGAGCTGTTTTTT.